A single sample gave rise to the 22 T cell receptor beta chains below, sequenced in a study of blood T cell repertoires in COVID-19 (dated by TCRdb to 2019 to 2021). Receptors were amplified or captured by the immunoSEQ multiplex PCR assay. This is the immuneACCESS table as TCRdb keeps it, with only in-frame sequences that have V and J called. A part of the clones is gone; compared with another copy, unresolved V genes explain less than half, and the rest is unexplained. The sample table records around 140,000 clones; roughly 84% of these occur just once. Jointly, the top ten make up under 1.5% of the sample. Sample: peripheral blood. These receptors all come from a man in his fifties or sixties with acute or convalescent COVID-19.

This clone was counted a single time. The chain has TRBV11-2 and TRBJ1-5; D is ambiguous. There are 14 residues in the CDR3. V lost 4 bases to trimming and J lost 6 bases, with 13 bases between them. Per germline, CDR1 SGHAT and CDR2 FQNNGV. CDR3 sequence reads: CASSSQYGGQPQHF. CDR3 nucleotide sequence: TGTGCCAGCAGCTCCCAGTACGGCGGTCAGCCCCAGCATTTT.

The chain couples TRBV5-1 to TRBJ2-5, with TRBD2 matching over 10 bases. The junction had 5 bases not matched to a gene; V was cut back by 0 bases and J by 3 bases. CDR3 length: 16 residues. CDR1 is SGHRS, CDR2 YFSETQ, per germline. CDR3 DNA sequence: TGCGCCAGCAGCTTGGCCAATAGCGGGGGGAAAGAGACCCAGTACTTC. Translated, it gives CASSLANSGGKETQYF.

The chain uses TRBV6-2 or TRBV6-3 and TRBJ2-7; D is uncertain. Deletions cut 0 bases from V and 2 bases from J, with 8 bases between. The CDR3 is 14 residues long. Looked up from germline, CDR1 is MNHEY and CDR2 is SVGEGT. The CDR3 DNA is TGTGCCAGCAGTTACTCCCATGGGCCCTACGAGCAGTACTTC. This codes for CASSYSHGPYEQYF.

This clone appeared once. The chain couples TRBV7-2 to TRBJ1-1; 8 nucleotides agree with TRBD1. The CDR3 spans 14 residues. V was pared by 6 bases and J by 1 base, with 4 bases of the junction left unmatched. Germline values: CDR1 SGHTA, CDR2 FQGNSA. The CDR3 protein is CASRPTGGNTEAFF. The CDR3 DNA reads as TGTGCCAGCAGGCCTACAGGGGGGAACACTGAAGCTTTCTTT.

The chain employs TRBV3-1 (or the pseudogene TRBV3-2) and TRBJ2-1; 8 bases agree with TRBD2. The CDR3 runs 15 residues. Germline V gene data show CDR1 as LGHDT and CDR2 as YNNKEL (reference sequence). V lost 0 bases, J lost 4 bases, and 2 bases stayed unmatched. The CDR3 DNA follows: TGTGCCAGCAGCCAAGAAAGCGGGGGATACAATGAGCAGTTCTTC. Encoded protein: CASSQESGGYNEQFF.

This chain joins TRBV19 and TRBJ2-3; TRBD1 matches 12 bases. This CDR3 is 18 amino acids long. Germline CDR1 is LNHDA and CDR2 is SQIVND (reference sequence). V was clipped by 6 bases and J by 4 bases; unmatched bases: 14. As DNA, the CDR3 is TGTGCCAGTAGCCCTTCCGTGTGGGGACAGGGGGCGGCAGATACGCAGTATTTT. This translates into CASSPSVWGQGAADTQYF.

This chain joins TRBV19 and TRBJ2-7, with D perhaps matching TRBD2 (6 bases). Germline V gene data show CDR1 as LNHDA and CDR2 as SQIVND (reference sequence). The CDR3 consists of 14 residues. Trimming removed 4 bases at V and 2 bases at J, with 12 bases between. The CDR3 region has the DNA TGTGCCAGTAGTACCCCCGCGGGGACCTACGAGCAGTACTTC. This encodes CASSTPAGTYEQYF.

This clone was seen just once. The rearrangement links TRBV5-1 to TRBJ1-1; TRBD1 agrees at 7 bases. V shed 4 bases and J 2 bases; nucleotides not matched to a gene: 8. CDR1 and CDR2 from the germline V gene are SGHRS and YFSETQ. The CDR3 covers 15 residues. The CDR3 bases are TGCGCCAGCAGCCCGACGGGACAGACTAACACTGAAGCTTTCTTT. This translates into CASSPTGQTNTEAFF.

This clone was counted a single time. The chain has TRBV7-6 and TRBJ1-3; 7 nucleotides align to TRBD1. CDR3 length: 18 residues. In germline, CDR1 is SGHVS, CDR2 FNYEAQ. The trim removed 1 base at V and 0 bases at J, leaving 9 bases unmatched. The CDR3 DNA reads as TGTGCCAGCAGCTTAGTAGGACAGGCCTTTCGCTCTGGAAACACCATATATTTT. It codes for CASSLVGQAFRSGNTIYF.

This clone showed up just a few times. The chain couples TRBV29-1 to TRBJ1-2; D remains ambiguous. The CDR3 extends over 12 amino acids. CDR1 is SQVTM, CDR2 ANQGSEA, per germline. V was clipped by 4 bases and J by 4 bases, with 10 bases between them. The CDR3 DNA is TGCAGCGTTGTCAGGCAAGGCTATGGCTACACCTTC. This codes for CSVVRQGYGYTF. Full variable domain (rest looked up from reference TRBV29-1 and TRBJ1-2): SAVISQKPSRDICQRGTSLTIQCQVDSQVTMMFWYRQQPGQSLTLIATANQGSEATYESGFVIDKFPISRPNLTFSTLTVSNMSPEDSSIYLCSVVRQGYGYTFGSGTRLTVV.

On this clone: One base away lies a much larger clone, so this may be a sequencing read error. Other DNA sequences from this sample encode an identical CDR3 as well. V usage is TRBV9 and J usage is TRBJ2-2, with 11 bases identical to TRBD2. The V and J ends lost 2 bases and 3 bases, in that order; junction bases with no gene match: 6. This CDR3 is 17 amino acids long. The germline CDR1 and CDR2 sequences are SGDLS and YYNGEE. The chain's CDR3 is CASSVIAGGPDTGELFF. The CDR3 region has the DNA TGTGCCAGCAGCGTTATAGCGGGAGGGCCCGACACCGGGGAGCTGTTTTTT.

The V call is TRBV5-5, the J call TRBJ1-5, with D possibly TRBD1 on 5 matching bases. CDR1 is SGHKS, CDR2 YYEKEE, per germline (reference sequence). CDR3 length: 15 amino acids. V was shortened by 2 bases and J by 1 base, with 10 bases between the two germline ends. CDR3 in amino acids: CASSLQGASNQPQHF. Here the CDR3 DNA reads TGTGCCAGCAGCTTACAAGGGGCCAGCAATCAGCCCCAGCATTTT.

CDR3 bases: TGTGCCATCGAGGTAAACTCTGGAAACACCATATATTTT. The encoded protein is CAIEVNSGNTIYF. The chain has TRBV6-5 and TRBJ1-3; D call uncertain. V lost 10 bases to trimming and J lost 0 bases, with 10 bases between them. The germline CDR1 and CDR2 sequences are MNHEY and SVGAGI. This CDR3 contains 13 residues.

The CDR3 protein is CASRDRTVRNQPQHF. CDR3 DNA sequence: TGTGCCAGCAGGGACCGGACAGTCCGCAATCAGCCCCAGCATTTT. The J gene is TRBJ1-5, the V gene TRBV6-5; TRBD1 is a possible D gene (6 bases). Germline loops: CDR1 MNHEY, CDR2 SVGAGI. CDR3 length equals 15 residues. Trimming shortened V by 6 bases and J by 2 bases, and 14 bases separated the two germline ends.

The chain joins TRBV20-1 to TRBJ1-1; D is possibly TRBD1 (5 bases). The germline CDR1 and CDR2 sequences are DFQATT and SNEGSKA (reference sequence). V lost 3 bases to trimming and J lost 0 bases, with 11 bases between them. This CDR3 has 14 residues. CDR3 DNA: TGCAGTGCTAGTAGGGGAAACATGAACACTGAAGCTTTCTTT. Translating gives CSASRGNMNTEAFF.

The CDR3 coding sequence is TGTGCCAGCAGCTACGGACAGGGGGGATACGAGCAGTACTTC. Protein product: CASSYGQGGYEQYF. The chain has TRBV3-1 (or the pseudogene TRBV3-2) and TRBJ2-7, with TRBD1 identical over 10 bases. With 5 bases clipped from V and 4 bases from J, the junction kept 5 bases outside the gene matches. CDR1 and CDR2 (germline): LGHDT, YNNKEL (reference sequence). There are 14 residues in the CDR3.

The rearrangement joins TRBV9 to TRBJ2-4, with TRBD2 identical over 9 bases. V gave up 0 bases and J gave up 8 bases; unmatched junction bases: 9. There are 16 residues in the CDR3. CDR1 SGDLS and CDR2 YYNGEE come from the germline V gene. This chain's CDR3 is CASSVDLSGGSDIQYF. DNA of the CDR3: TGTGCCAGCAGCGTAGATCTTAGCGGGGGATCCGACATTCAGTACTTC.

The chain uses TRBV5-6 and TRBJ2-3, with D perhaps matching TRBD2 (6 bases). CDR3 size: 14 residues. The ends were cut back, 4 bases at V and 3 bases at J, with 12 bases in the middle. Germline CDR1 and CDR2: SGHDT and YYEEEE. CDR3 coding DNA: TGTGCCAGCAGCCCCCCAGGGAGGACAGATACGCAGTATTTT. Translated, it gives CASSPPGRTDTQYF.

Of note for this clone: At one boundary the junction diverges from the germline segment, which might be a read error. V is TRBV7-7 and J is TRBJ2-2; 7 bases fit TRBD2. There are 16 residues in the CDR3. Germline assignment: CDR1 SSHAT and CDR2 FNYEAQ (reference sequence). The CDR3 sequence: CASSLASGPNTGELFF. As DNA, the CDR3 is TGTGCCAGCAGCCTAGCTAGCGGACCGAACACCGGGGAGCTGTTTTTT.

The chain employs TRBV3-1 (or the pseudogene TRBV3-2) and TRBJ2-2, with TRBD2 matching over 9 bases. This CDR3 has 15 amino acids. Germline CDR1 reads LGHDT; CDR2 reads YNNKEL (reference sequence). V gave up 4 bases and J gave up 8 bases; unmatched junction bases: 8. The DNA for the CDR3 is TGTGCCAGCAGCCTCCCGGTAGCGGGGGTTGGGGAGCTGTTTTTT. Translation gives CASSLPVAGVGELFF.

This clone was recorded a few times. V usage is TRBV5-1 and J usage is TRBJ2-7; 8 nucleotides align to TRBD1. V lost 4 bases, J lost 3 bases, and 9 bases stayed unmatched. This CDR3 spans 15 amino acids. Germline values: CDR1 SGHRS, CDR2 YFSETQ. The CDR3 DNA is TGCGCCAGCAGCGTCTCGACAGGGGTCCTCTACGAGCAGTACTTC. Its translation: CASSVSTGVLYEQYF. The variable domain in full, with the rest retrieved from reference TRBV5-1 and TRBJ2-7, is KAGVTQTPRYLIKTRGQQVTLSCSPISGHRSVSWYQQTPGQGLQFLFEYFSETQRNKGNFPGRFSGRQFSNSRSEMNVSTLELGDSALYLCASSVSTGVLYEQYFGPGTRLTVT.

The genes are TRBV6-5 and TRBJ2-7; 7 positions agree with TRBD1. The CDR3 covers 14 residues. Germline loops: CDR1 MNHEY, CDR2 SVGAGI. Trimming cost V 4 bases and J 1 base; bases outside gene matches: 4. The DNA of the CDR3 is TGTGCCAGCAGTTCCGACAGGGTATCCTACGAGCAGTACTTC. It translates to CASSSDRVSYEQYF.